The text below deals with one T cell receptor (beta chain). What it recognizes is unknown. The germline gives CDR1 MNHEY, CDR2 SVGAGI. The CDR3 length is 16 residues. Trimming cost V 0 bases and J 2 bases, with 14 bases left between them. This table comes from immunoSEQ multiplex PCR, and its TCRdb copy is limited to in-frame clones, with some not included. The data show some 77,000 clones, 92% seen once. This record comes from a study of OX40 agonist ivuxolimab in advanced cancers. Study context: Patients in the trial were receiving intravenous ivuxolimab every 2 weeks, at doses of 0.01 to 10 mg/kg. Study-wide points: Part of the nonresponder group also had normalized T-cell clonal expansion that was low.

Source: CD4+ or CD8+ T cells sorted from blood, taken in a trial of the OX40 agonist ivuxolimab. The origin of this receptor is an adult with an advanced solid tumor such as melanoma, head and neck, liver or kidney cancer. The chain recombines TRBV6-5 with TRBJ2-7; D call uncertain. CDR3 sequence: CASSYSCDTITYEQYF. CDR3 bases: TGTGCCAGCAGTTACTCGTGTGACACCATCACCTACGAGCAGTACTTC.